The 25 T cell receptor beta chains listed next were all sequenced from one sample in a study of cytomegalovirus exposure and HLA in healthy donors. Both 60 Vbeta primers and 13 Jbeta primers went into the PCR. TCRdb keeps only in-frame clones here, not all; method: immunoSEQ multiplex PCR. The table includes about 100,000 clones, about 81% detected once. Sequencing was done on a sample of PBMCs. All receptors come from a man aged 50 to 59 in good health and CMV-seronegative.

This sequence joins TRBV2 and TRBJ1-2; TRBD1 is a possible D gene (5 bases). CDR1 and CDR2 from the germline V gene are SNHLY and FYNNEI. This CDR3 comprises 14 residues. Trimming pared 5 bases from V and 0 bases from J, leaving 10 bases between. CDR3 region: CASSFRGANYGYTF. The CDR3 bases are TGTGCCAGCAGTTTCCGGGGGGCTAACTATGGCTACACCTTC.

This clone was counted only a few times. The chain employs TRBV27 and TRBJ2-7; 9 nucleotides line up with TRBD1. J was trimmed by 3 bases and V by 5 bases; bases with no gene match: 2. Per the germline V gene, CDR1 is MNHEY and CDR2 is SMNVEV (reference sequence). The CDR3 runs to 13 residues. CDR3 sequence (DNA): TGTGCCAGCAGTGCGGGACAGGGCTACGAGCAGTACTTC. Amino acids: CASSAGQGYEQYF.

This sequence joins TRBV29-1 and TRBJ2-7; unclear D gene. Germline CDR1 and CDR2: SQVTM and ANQGSEA. V lost 7 bases, J lost 0 bases, and 13 bases lay in between. This CDR3 has 13 amino acids. CDR3 amino acids: CSAAPSSSYEQYF. CDR3 nucleotides: TGCAGCGCCGCTCCGTCCAGCTCCTACGAGCAGTACTTC.

The chain combines TRBV5-1 with TRBJ2-3, with D hard to call. V shed 2 bases and J shed 5 bases, with 9 bases lying between them. CDR3 length equals 13 residues. CDR1 and CDR2 from the germline V gene are SGHRS and YFSETQ. For the CDR3, the DNA is TGCGCCAGCAGCTTCGACCCGGGAGATACGCAGTATTTT. This encodes CASSFDPGDTQYF.

The rearrangement uses TRBV18 and TRBJ2-1, with 14 bases identical to TRBD2. This CDR3 region has 16 residues. The J segment lost 6 bases and the V segment lost 4 bases, leaving 5 bases of the junction unmatched. Looked up from germline, CDR1 is KGHSH and CDR2 is LQKENI. Written as DNA, the CDR3 is TGTGCCAGCTCACAGGGACTAGCGGGAGCAACCAATGAGCAGTTCTTC. The encoded protein is CASSQGLAGATNEQFF.

The chain joins TRBV28 to TRBJ1-5; TRBD1 aligns across 7 bases. J was trimmed by 6 bases and V by 6 bases; bases with no gene match: 11. This CDR3 region has 15 residues. CDR1 is MDHEN and CDR2 is SYDVKM in the germline V gene. The CDR3 coding sequence is TGTGCCAGCAGCAAACCGACAGGGATCGGTCAGCCCCAGCATTTT. Amino acids: CASSKPTGIGQPQHF.

This clone was picked up one time. The rearrangement joins TRBV5-1 to TRBJ2-7; D gene uncertain. Deletions cut 0 bases from V and 6 bases from J, with 16 bases between. This CDR3 has 15 residues. CDR1 SGHRS and CDR2 YFSETQ come from the germline V gene. The CDR3 coding sequence is TGCGCCAGCAGCTTGGCCACCTCGTCCCAGTCCGAGCAGTACTTC. This sequence encodes CASSLATSSQSEQYF.

The J gene is TRBJ1-2, the V gene TRBV28; D is unclear. CDR1 MDHEN and CDR2 SYDVKM come from the germline V gene. V dropped 3 bases and J dropped 1 base, with 15 bases sitting between them. The CDR3 is 16 amino acids. This chain's CDR3 is CASSLEGAGFNYGYTF. The DNA for the CDR3 is TGTGCCAGCAGTTTGGAGGGCGCGGGCTTTAACTATGGCTACACCTTC.

This clone was counted once. The chain uses TRBV6-1 and TRBJ1-5, with D possibly matching TRBD1 (6 bases). CDR3 length: 13 residues. Germline CDR1 reads MNHNS; CDR2 reads SASEGT. The V end was cut by 5 bases, the J end by 6 bases, with 11 bases between. The CDR3 bases are TGTGCCAGCAGTCGCACGGACAGTCAGCCCCAGCATTTT. It specifies CASSRTDSQPQHF.

This chain uses TRBV30 with TRBJ2-7; 11 bases agree with TRBD1. V was clipped by 6 bases and J by 1 base; unmatched bases: 5. This CDR3 has 14 residues. Germline V CDR1 and CDR2: GTSNPN, SVGIG (reference sequence). DNA for the CDR3: TGTGCCTGCAGGGACAGGGGGGCTTCCTACGAGCAGTACTTC. Translated: CACRDRGASYEQYF.

This sequence joins TRBV5-1 and TRBJ2-5, with no clear D. The DNA end lines up better with TRBJ2-7; the J call may be wrong. This CDR3 region has 14 residues. From germline, CDR1 is SGHRS and CDR2 YFSETQ. The CDR3 DNA reads as TGCGCCAGCAGCTTGGGCCCGAGCAACTACGAGCAGTACTTC. Encoded protein: CASSLGPSNYEQYF.

The chain couples TRBV7-2 to TRBJ2-5; the D is unclear. From germline, CDR1 is SGHTA and CDR2 FQGNSA. V shed 2 bases and J shed 2 bases, with 6 bases lying between them. The CDR3 extends over 13 amino acids. CDR3 amino acids: CASSLSYQETQYF. DNA for the CDR3: TGTGCCAGCAGCTTATCTTATCAAGAGACCCAGTACTTC.

There are a few counts of this clone. J is TRBJ1-1 and V is TRBV7-6; TRBD1 matches 7 bases. Germline CDR1 SGHVS, CDR2 FNYEAQ. The junction had 12 bases not matched to a gene; V was cut back by 5 bases and J by 0 bases. The CDR3 contains 17 residues. CDR3 DNA: TGTGCCAGCAGCGGAGGGGACAGACAATGGGTGAACACTGAAGCTTTCTTT. Protein sequence: CASSGGDRQWVNTEAFF.

V and J are TRBV2 and TRBJ2-4; 7 bases are shared with TRBD1. Germline V CDR1 and CDR2: SNHLY, FYNNEI. The length of the CDR3 is 16 residues. V lost 4 bases and J lost 1; bases outside the gene matches: 7. The CDR3 region has the DNA TGTGCCAGCAGTGCCCCAGGGGGTGGGGCCAAAAACATTCAGTACTTC. It specifies CASSAPGGGAKNIQYF.

The chain carries TRBV9 and TRBJ2-1, with 8 bases identical to TRBD2. V lost 4 bases and J lost 0; bases outside the gene matches: 3. CDR1 and CDR2 from the germline V gene are SGDLS and YYNGEE. This CDR3 is 15 amino acids long. The CDR3 is CASSIAGSSYNEQFF. CDR3 bases: TGTGCCAGCAGCATAGCGGGGAGCTCCTACAATGAGCAGTTCTTC.

V is TRBV5-1 and J is TRBJ1-4, with TRBD1 identical over 7 bases. The J segment lost 8 bases and the V segment lost 5 bases, leaving 12 bases of the junction unmatched. The CDR3 is 15 residues long. CDR1 is SGHRS and CDR2 is YFSETQ in the germline V gene. The CDR3 DNA reads as TGCGCCAGCAGTCCGTACCGGGACAGCGACGAAAAACTGTTTTTT. Its protein product is CASSPYRDSDEKLFF.

This chain connects TRBV6-5 to TRBJ1-6; the D is unclear. The CDR3 extends over 16 amino acids. The germline V and J ends were trimmed by 0 bases and 7 bases, with 13 bases remaining between them. Per the germline V gene, CDR1 is MNHEY and CDR2 is SVGAGI. As DNA, the CDR3 is TGTGCCAGCAGTTACTCGTGGCAGGCCTTAAATTCACCCCTCCACTTT. This sequence encodes CASSYSWQALNSPLHF.

This clone was seen once. The V and J genes are TRBV19 and TRBJ1-6; unclear D gene. Trimming stripped 5 bases from V and 1 base from J, with 6 bases between. This CDR3 has 14 residues. CDR1 and CDR2 (germline): LNHDA, SQIVND (reference sequence). The CDR3 DNA reads TGTGCCAGTAGTTCGGAGTCCTATAATTCACCCCTCCACTTT. This translates into CASSSESYNSPLHF. Variable domain in full (rest from reference TRBV19 and TRBJ1-6): DGGITQSPKYLFRKEGQNVTLSCEQNLNHDAMYWYRQDPGQGLRLIYYSQIVNDFQKGDIAEGYSVSREKKESFPLTVTSAQKNPTAFYLCASSSESYNSPLHFGNGTRLTVT.

The CDR3 nucleotides are TGTGCCAGCAGCTCTAGGGGGGGGGCTCACACCATATATTTT. As protein: CASSSRGGAHTIYF. J is TRBJ1-3 and V is TRBV13; D is possibly TRBD1 (6 bases). CDR3 length: 14 amino acids. Germline CDR1 reads PRHDT; CDR2 reads FYEKMQ (reference sequence). V was shortened by 4 bases and J by 8 bases, with 15 bases between the two germline ends.

V gene TRBV10-3 combines with J gene TRBJ2-7; weak D call: TRBD2 (5 bases). This CDR3 has 15 residues. CDR1 and CDR2 from the germline V gene are ENHRY and SYGVKD. Trimming cost V 8 bases and J 5 bases, with 22 bases left between them. In DNA form, the CDR3 reads TGTGCCATCGGGGTAGGCAATAGAGGGATTAACGAGCAGTACTTC. It specifies CAIGVGNRGINEQYF.

The V and J genes are TRBV19 and TRBJ2-5; 11 nucleotides line up with TRBD2. The end of the DNA is better explained by TRBJ2-7, so the J call may be wrong. This CDR3 is 13 amino acids long. Per the germline V gene, CDR1 is LNHDA and CDR2 is SQIVND (reference sequence). The CDR3 region has the DNA TGTGCCACCAGACCTAGCGGGGGGCTCGAGCAGTACTTC. Translating gives CATRPSGGLEQYF.

The chain is built from TRBV27 and TRBJ1-4, with a possible D match to TRBD1 (6 bases). CDR1 and CDR2 (germline): MNHEY, SMNVEV (reference sequence). CDR3 size: 14 residues. Trimming stripped 4 bases from V and 8 bases from J, with 14 bases between. The CDR3 DNA reads TGTGCCAGCAGTTCCCACAGGGTCGGGGAAAAACTGTTTTTT. This gives the protein CASSSHRVGEKLFF.

The genes are TRBV11-3 and TRBJ2-6, with 10 bases matching TRBD1. Trimming at V came to 0 bases and at J to 1 base, leaving 3 bases not matched to a gene. Germline V gene data show CDR1 as SGHNT and CDR2 as YENEEA. This CDR3 comprises 18 residues. The CDR3 coding sequence is TGTGCCAGCAGCTTAGACCGGGACAGGGGATCTGGGGCCAACGTCCTGACTTTC. It codes for CASSLDRDRGSGANVLTF.

V usage is TRBV5-5 and J usage is TRBJ2-3, with 9 bases lining up with TRBD1. The CDR3 contains 16 residues. The V segment lost 4 bases and the J segment 2 bases; nucleotides outside the gene matches: 8. CDR1 is SGHKS, CDR2 YYEKEE, per germline (reference sequence). CDR3 amino acids: CASSRYGTGTTDTQYF. The CDR3 DNA sequence: TGTGCCAGCAGCCGCTACGGGACAGGGACCACAGATACGCAGTATTTT.

The chain recombines TRBV1 with TRBJ2-3; the table's D call TRBD2 went unverified against the DNA. TRBV1 constitutes a pseudogene. This CDR3 contains 16 residues. The CDR3 loop reads CTSSQDTGLSTDTQYF. In DNA form, the CDR3 reads TGCACCAGCAGCCAAGACACGGGACTATCCACAGATACGCAGTATTTT.